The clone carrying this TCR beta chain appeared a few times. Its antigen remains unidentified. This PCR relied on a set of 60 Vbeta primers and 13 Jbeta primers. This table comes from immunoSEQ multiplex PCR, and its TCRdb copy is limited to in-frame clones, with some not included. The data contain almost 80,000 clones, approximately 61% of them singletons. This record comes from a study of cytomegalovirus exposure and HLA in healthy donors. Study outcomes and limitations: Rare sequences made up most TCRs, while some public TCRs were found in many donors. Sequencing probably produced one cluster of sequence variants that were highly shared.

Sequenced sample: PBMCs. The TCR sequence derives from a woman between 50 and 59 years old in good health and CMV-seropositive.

CDR3 in amino acids: CASSLGQGGYGYTF. The DNA for the CDR3 is TGTGCCAGCAGCTTGGGACAGGGGGGCTATGGCTACACCTTC. This chain uses TRBV7-2 with TRBJ1-2; 11 bases are a match to TRBD1. The CDR3 loop spans 14 amino acids. V was clipped by 3 bases and J by 4 bases; unmatched bases: 1. Germline values: CDR1 SGHTA, CDR2 FQGNSA.